This entry concerns a single T cell receptor (beta chain). V lost 5 bases, J lost 4 bases, and 12 bases stayed unmatched. The length of the CDR3 is 17 residues. Germline lookup yields CDR1 SGHVS and CDR2 FQNEAQ. TCR beta CDR3 regions were amplified from RNA transcripts. Initially, a first-round RT-PCR of the TCR CDR3 employed the HTBI primer set. TCRdb reanalysed the multiplex PCR reads using MiXCR and keeps one entry per CDR3 protein. The data show about 760,000 distinct CDR3 sequences, with 35% seen just once and roughly 31% held by the top ten. This sample is part of a study of T cells in Graves' hyperthyroidism and ophthalmopathy. Across the whole study: At the time of initial diagnosis and before any treatment, peripheral blood was collected.

The chain recombines TRBV7-8 with TRBJ2-2; TRBD1 aligns across 8 bases. The sample taken for sequencing was blood. This TCR was recovered from a woman in her 40s with Graves' hyperthyroidism. The CDR3 reads CASSQGMAGGLTGELFF. The CDR3 DNA reads as TGTGCCAGCAGCCAAGGCATGGCAGGGGGCCTCACCGGGGAGCTGTTTTTT. The variable domain in full, with the rest retrieved from reference TRBV7-8 and TRBJ2-2, is GAGVSQSPRYKVAKRGQDVALRCDPISGHVSLFWYQQALGQGPEFLTYFQNEAQLDKSGLPSDRFFAERPEGSVSTLKIQRTQQEDSAVYLCASSQGMAGGLTGELFFGEGSRLTVL.